Only a few counts were recorded for the clone carrying this T cell receptor (beta chain). Its antigen remains unidentified. This CDR3 has 15 amino acids. V lost 5 bases and J 2 bases, leaving 13 bases between the germline ends. The germline V gene has CDR1 MNHEY and CDR2 SMNVEV (reference sequence). This sample is part of a study of CD8 T cells in ankylosing spondylitis. General study findings and limits: Disease-linked clones had a CD8+ phenotype and relatively low frequency in peripheral blood. Reactive arthritis synovial fluid and blood previously showed some of these motif variants. Among TCR beta sequences, a motif of several highly homologous variants appeared characteristic of ankylosing spondylitis blood.

TCRdb re-analysed the 5' RACE reads in MiXCR, keeping a single row per CDR3 protein. The table has under 300,000 distinct CDR3 sequences, approximately 20% seen once. The V call is TRBV27, the J call TRBJ1-5; D is uncertain. The sequence came from a male donor with ankylosing spondylitis or in good health (not recorded which). The sample taken for sequencing was blood, either unsorted or a sorted T cell fraction (not recorded which). This CDR3 reads CASSHLGEGNQPQHF. The CDR3 DNA is TGTGCCAGCAGTCACCTGGGAGAGGGCAATCAGCCCCAGCATTTT.